This TCR beta chain stems from a study of blood T cell repertoires in COVID-19. Study summary: Collection of acute and convalescent COVID-19 samples took place in the United States, Italy and Spain. Sources were T cells, B-cell-depleted T cells, or PBMCs; the material itself was cDNA or gDNA.

Original processing methods: Counts of nucleated cells, estimated from reference gene primer amplification, were obtained. Produced via immunoSEQ multiplex PCR; TCRdb's table is partial and in-frame only. V and J calls and clone size are copied from that table; D and trimming were computed from the DNA. The table has around 200,000 clones, around four fifths seen once. V dropped 5 bases and J dropped 7; count of bases not matched to a gene: 10. This CDR3 region has 16 residues. Per germline, CDR1 SGHVS and CDR2 FQNEAQ. This sequence was found in an elderly woman with active or convalescent COVID-19. This chain uses TRBV7-8 with TRBJ2-1; TRBD2 agrees at 11 bases. The sequenced sample was peripheral blood. The CDR3 DNA is TGTGCCAGCAGCCTCCTCACTAGCGGGGGAGGGAATGAGCAGTTCTTC. Residues: CASSLLTSGGGNEQFF.